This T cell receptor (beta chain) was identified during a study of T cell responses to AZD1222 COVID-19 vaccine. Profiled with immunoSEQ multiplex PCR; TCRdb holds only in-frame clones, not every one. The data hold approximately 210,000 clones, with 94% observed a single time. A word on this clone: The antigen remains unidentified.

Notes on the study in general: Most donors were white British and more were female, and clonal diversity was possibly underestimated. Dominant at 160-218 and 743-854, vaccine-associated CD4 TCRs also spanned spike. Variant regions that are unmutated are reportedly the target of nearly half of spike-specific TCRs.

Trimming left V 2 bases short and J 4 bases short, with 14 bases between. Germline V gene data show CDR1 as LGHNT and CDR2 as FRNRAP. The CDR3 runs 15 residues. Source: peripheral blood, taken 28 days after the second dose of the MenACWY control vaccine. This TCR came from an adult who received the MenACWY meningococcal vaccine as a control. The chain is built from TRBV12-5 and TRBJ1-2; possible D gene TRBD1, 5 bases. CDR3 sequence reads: CASGLSQGAIYGYTF. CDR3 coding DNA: TGTGCTAGTGGTTTGTCGCAGGGCGCGATCTATGGCTACACCTTC.